One and the same sample provided the 14 T cell receptor beta chains below, sequenced in a study of cytomegalovirus exposure and HLA in healthy donors. This PCR relied on a set of 60 Vbeta primers and 13 Jbeta primers. Using immunoSEQ multiplex PCR, the repertoire was profiled, and TCRdb retains in-frame clones only, with some absent. In the table there are roughly 120,000 clones, more than 70% of which are singletons. Sequencing used PBMCs. These receptors originate from a man in his forties or fifties in good health and CMV-seropositive.

The chain links TRBV18 to TRBJ2-1, with 8 bases that match TRBD2. The V gene's germline CDR1 is KGHSH and CDR2 LQKENI. Trimming at V came to 3 bases and at J to 7 bases, leaving 8 bases not matched to a gene. The CDR3 loop spans 15 amino acids. The CDR3 sequence: CASSPLAGTMNEQFF. CDR3 bases: TGTGCCAGCTCACCTTTAGCGGGGACTATGAATGAGCAGTTCTTC. Full variable domain (outside the CDR3, taken from reference TRBV18 and TRBJ2-1): NAGVMQNPRHLVRRRGQEARLRCSPMKGHSHVYWYRQLPEEGLKFMVYLQKENIIDESGMPKERFSAEFPKEGPSILRIQQVVRGDSAAYFCASSPLAGTMNEQFFGPGTRLTVL.

The chain uses TRBV5-8 and TRBJ2-3; 10 bases are shared with TRBD2. The CDR3 covers 18 residues. Unmatched junction bases numbered 11, after V lost 4 bases and J lost 0 bases. Germline V lookup: CDR1 SGHTS, CDR2 YDEGEE. In nucleotides, the CDR3 is TGTGCCAGCAGCAGGCCGGGACTAGCGTTTACTAGCACAGATACGCAGTATTTT. Its translation: CASSRPGLAFTSTDTQYF.

Written as DNA, the CDR3 is TGTGCCAGCAGTGGAGTGGGACTAGCGGGCAATGAGCAGTTCTTC. This sequence encodes CASSGVGLAGNEQFF. The rearrangement uses TRBV2 and TRBJ2-1; 12 bases line up with TRBD2. V shed 4 bases, J shed 6 bases, and the junction held 4 bases outside the gene matches. This CDR3 spans 15 amino acids. The germline CDR1 and CDR2 sequences are SNHLY and FYNNEI.

This sequence joins TRBV5-4 and TRBJ2-3; 7 nucleotides line up with TRBD2. V lost 4 bases to trimming and J lost 11 bases; unmatched junction nucleotides: 10. This CDR3 comprises 13 residues. In germline, CDR1 is SGHNT, CDR2 YYREEE (reference sequence). The CDR3 DNA is TGTGCCAGCAGCGCGTCCGTTGGGGGGGAGCAGTATTTT. Residues: CASSASVGGEQYF.

CDR3 in amino acids: CASSWTRATGELFF. DNA of the CDR3: TGCGCCAGCAGCTGGACAAGGGCCACCGGGGAGCTGTTTTTT. The chain is built from TRBV4-3 and TRBJ2-2, with a possible D match to TRBD1 (5 bases). The CDR3 runs 14 residues. V was shortened by 5 bases and J by 4 bases, with 11 bases between the two germline ends. Per the germline V gene, CDR1 is LGHNA and CDR2 is YSLEER.

The sample holds a few counts of this clone. The J gene is TRBJ2-4, the V gene TRBV4-2; 7 bases are shared with TRBD1. The CDR3 length is 16 residues. V dropped 2 bases and J dropped 3; count of bases not matched to a gene: 7. The germline CDR1 and CDR2 sequences are LGHNA and YNFKEQ. CDR3 sequence (DNA): TGTGCCAGCAGCCAAAAAAGGGGGCAGGGCAAAAACATTCAGTACTTC. Translating it yields CASSQKRGQGKNIQYF.

The table lists this clone with a few counts. The rearrangement uses TRBV28 and TRBJ2-1, with D possibly matching TRBD2 (5 bases). Per germline, CDR1 MDHEN and CDR2 SYDVKM. V was shortened by 6 bases and J by 6 bases, with 9 bases between the two germline ends. The CDR3 runs to 12 residues. This CDR3 is CASSRLINEQFF. CDR3 DNA: TGTGCCAGCAGCCGACTAATCAATGAGCAGTTCTTC. The full variable domain, completed using reference TRBV28 and TRBJ2-1, is DVKVTQSSRYLVKRTGEKVFLECVQDMDHENMFWYRQDPGLGLRLIYFSYDVKMKEKGDIPEGYSVSREKKERFSLILESASTNQTSMYLCASSRLINEQFFGPGTRLTVL.

This clone is a singleton in its sample. This sequence joins TRBV5-1 and TRBJ1-1; 11 bases map to TRBD1. V was pared by 0 bases and J by 6 bases, with 4 bases of the junction left unmatched. The CDR3 runs to 15 residues. Germline V gene data show CDR1 as SGHRS and CDR2 as YFSETQ. The CDR3 protein is CASSLVGTGGSEAFF. CDR3 bases: TGCGCCAGCAGCTTGGTTGGGACAGGGGGTTCTGAAGCTTTCTTT. The whole variable domain, remainder taken from reference TRBV5-1 and TRBJ1-1, is KAGVTQTPRYLIKTRGQQVTLSCSPISGHRSVSWYQQTPGQGLQFLFEYFSETQRNKGNFPGRFSGRQFSNSRSEMNVSTLELGDSALYLCASSLVGTGGSEAFFGQGTRLTVV.

V and J are TRBV4-2 and TRBJ1-2, with 8 bases aligning to TRBD1. Losses at the gene ends were 8 bases for V and 1 base for J; bases not matched to a gene: 6. The germline V gene encodes CDR1 LGHNA and CDR2 YNFKEQ. The CDR3 is made up of 14 amino acids. CDR3 DNA: TGTGCCAGCTCCGAGGGACAGGATAACTATGGCTACACCTTC. Translating gives CASSEGQDNYGYTF.

The V gene is TRBV10-3, the J gene TRBJ2-1; 10 nucleotides agree with TRBD1. This CDR3 spans 16 amino acids. V lost 9 bases and J lost 2; bases outside the gene matches: 10. Germline assignment: CDR1 ENHRY and CDR2 SYGVKD. CDR3 protein: CAINGDRGATYNEQFF. CDR3 bases: TGTGCCATTAACGGGGACAGGGGAGCCACCTACAATGAGCAGTTCTTC.

The CDR3: CASRAGQGSYGYTF. CDR3 nucleotides: TGTGCCAGCAGGGCAGGACAGGGAAGCTATGGCTACACCTTC. The chain carries TRBV6-1 and TRBJ1-2, with 8 nucleotides matching TRBD1. V lost 6 bases to trimming and J lost 4 bases; unmatched junction nucleotides: 7. CDR3 length equals 14 residues. The V gene's germline CDR1 is MNHNS and CDR2 SASEGT.

V gene TRBV28 combines with J gene TRBJ2-5; TRBD1 matches 7 bases. Germline loops: CDR1 MDHEN, CDR2 SYDVKM. CDR3 size: 14 residues. V lost 5 bases to trimming and J lost 3 bases; unmatched junction nucleotides: 6. The CDR3 DNA reads as TGTGCCAGCAGTCCGGGACAGTGGGAAGAGACCCAGTACTTC. Protein product: CASSPGQWEETQYF.

The DNA for the CDR3 is TGCGCCAGCACTATGGGGCAGCCCTTCACCGGGGAGCTGTTTTTT. This codes for CASTMGQPFTGELFF. The J gene is TRBJ2-2, the V gene TRBV5-1; D perhaps matches TRBD1 (5 bases). Germline assignment: CDR1 SGHRS and CDR2 YFSETQ. Trimming shortened V by 6 bases and J by 4 bases, and 16 bases separated the two germline ends. The length of the CDR3 is 15 residues. The full variable domain, with the rest looked up from reference TRBV5-1 and TRBJ2-2, is KAGVTQTPRYLIKTRGQQVTLSCSPISGHRSVSWYQQTPGQGLQFLFEYFSETQRNKGNFPGRFSGRQFSNSRSEMNVSTLELGDSALYLCASTMGQPFTGELFFGEGSRLTVL.

This rearrangement joins TRBV7-9 to TRBJ1-3; 7 bases align to TRBD1. CDR3 size: 17 residues. CDR1 is SEHNR and CDR2 is FQNEAQ in the germline V gene (reference sequence). V trimming: 5 bases; J trimming: 2 bases; junction bases outside the gene matches: 12. CDR3 coding DNA: TGTGCCAGCAGCAACCGACAGGGTTGGGAGCCTGGAAACACCATATATTTT. It specifies CASSNRQGWEPGNTIYF.